A single sample is the source of the 6 T cell receptor beta chains below, sequenced in a study of shared clonotypes between healthy human individuals. Method: immunoSEQ multiplex PCR; TCRdb's copy keeps in-frame clones and lacks some. The data hold 2 million to 2.5 million clones, with approximately 95% observed a single time. Source material: naive CD4+ T cells sorted from blood. Subset in this sample: CD45RA+ positively selected. These receptors were obtained from a man younger than 35 in good health.

This clone was picked up one time. The gene calls are TRBV4-1 and TRBJ1-6; TRBD1 agrees at 9 bases. The CDR3 is 18 amino acids. J was trimmed by 10 bases and V by 4 bases; bases with no gene match: 17. Germline V gene data show CDR1 as MGHRA and CDR2 as YSYEKL. As DNA, the CDR3 is TGCGCCAGCAGCCGGCTTGAAGGGACAGGGCCCTACCACTCACCCCTCCACTTT. It specifies CASSRLEGTGPYHSPLHF.

This sequence joins TRBV10-2 and TRBJ2-7; 7 bases align to TRBD2. V trimming: 6 bases; J trimming: 0 bases; junction bases outside the gene matches: 8. The germline gives CDR1 WSHSY, CDR2 SAAADI. The CDR3 consists of 15 residues. For the CDR3, the DNA is TGCGCCAGCAGCTCCGGGACTACCAGCTCCTACGAGCAGTACTTC. It specifies CASSSGTTSSYEQYF.

The V gene is TRBV15, the J gene TRBJ1-1; D call uncertain. Germline CDR1 reads LNHNV; CDR2 reads YYDKDF (reference sequence). The CDR3 contains 14 residues. V was shortened by 4 bases and J by 8 bases, with 17 bases between the two germline ends. CDR3 coding DNA: TGTGCCACCAGCATAGGACTTCGGTACGACGAAGCTTTCTTT. Residues: CATSIGLRYDEAFF.

In this sample, this clone turned up a few times. The J gene is TRBJ1-2, the V gene TRBV10-3; D uncertain. The CDR3 loop spans 14 amino acids. With 0 bases removed from V and 8 bases from J, the gap between germline ends came to 13 bases. The germline V gene has CDR1 ENHRY and CDR2 SYGVKD. The CDR3 bases are TGTGCCATCAGTGAGTCGTTTATCGGGAACGGCTACACCTTC. Translating it yields CAISESFIGNGYTF.

This rearrangement joins TRBV5-1 to TRBJ2-2; D could derive from TRBD1 or TRBD2 (5 bases each). The germline V and J ends were trimmed by 1 base and 6 bases, with 10 bases remaining between them. CDR3 size: 14 residues. Germline values: CDR1 SGHRS, CDR2 YFSETQ. CDR3 nucleotide sequence: TGCGCCAGCAGCTTGTCGGGGCCTCCCGGGGAGCTGTTTTTT. Translation gives CASSLSGPPGELFF.

This clone was seen once. The rearrangement uses TRBV2 and TRBJ1-3; D not resolved. Per germline, CDR1 SNHLY and CDR2 FYNNEI. V lost 6 bases to trimming and J lost 0 bases, with 9 bases between them. CDR3 size: 14 residues. The CDR3 DNA reads TGTGCCAGCAGGCCGCGGGGCTCTGGAAACACCATATATTTT. It translates to CASRPRGSGNTIYF.